This TCR beta chain was recovered during a study of regulatory T cells in long-lasting Graves disease. Study-wide context: Positivity for TSH receptor antibodies plus over 5 years of antithyroid drugs meant persistent Graves' disease. Study-level points and caveats: Persistent patients shared more public clonotypes (about 2,900) than new patients (about 960).

In building TCR beta libraries, iRepertoire HTBI primers were used together with Arm-PCR of CDR3 regions. Methods used by the authors: The study identified more than 50 TRBV and 13 to 15 TRBJ segments across samples. TCRdb recomputed calls from the multiplex PCR reads with MiXCR, one row per CDR3 protein. These V and J calls derive from TCRdb rather than the authors' analysis. This repertoire shows about 470,000 distinct CDR3 sequences, around 20% found once; its top ten account for under 9%. V lost 5 bases and J 0 bases, leaving 11 bases between the germline ends. CDR1 and CDR2 (germline): MNHNS, SASEGT. This CDR3 has 14 amino acids. Time point denoted: persistent/refractory GD, antithyroid drugs over 5 years with positive TRAb. The TCR library was prepared using RNA isolated from PBMCs. Collection of peripheral blood (about 8.8 milliliters) was done using EDTA tubes. This clonotype was recorded at least ten times. What it binds is not known.

This TCR was sampled from a female donor with Graves disease. The sequenced sample was peripheral blood mononuclear cells (PBMCs), obtained when the disease was refractory, from a patient treated with antithyroid drugs. V gene TRBV6-1 combines with J gene TRBJ2-7; possibly TRBD1 for D (6 bases). The CDR3 sequence is CASSTDSYSYEQYF. CDR3 DNA sequence: TGTGCCAGCAGTACGGACAGTTACTCCTACGAGCAGTACTTC.